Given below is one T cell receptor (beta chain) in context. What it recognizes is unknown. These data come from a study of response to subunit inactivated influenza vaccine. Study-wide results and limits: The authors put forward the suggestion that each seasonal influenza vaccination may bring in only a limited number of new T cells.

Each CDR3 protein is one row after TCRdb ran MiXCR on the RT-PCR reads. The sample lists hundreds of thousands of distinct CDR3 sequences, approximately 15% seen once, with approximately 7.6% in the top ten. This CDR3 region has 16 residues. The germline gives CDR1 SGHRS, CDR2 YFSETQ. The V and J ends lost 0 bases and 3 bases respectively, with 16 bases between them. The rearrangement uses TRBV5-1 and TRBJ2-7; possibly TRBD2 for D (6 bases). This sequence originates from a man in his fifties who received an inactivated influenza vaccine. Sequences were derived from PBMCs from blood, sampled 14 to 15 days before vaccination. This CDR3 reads CASSLGVSGVGYEQYF. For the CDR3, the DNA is TGCGCCAGCAGCTTGGGGGTGTCGGGAGTAGGCTACGAGCAGTACTTC.